Shown below are 14 T cell receptor beta chains from a single sample sequenced in a study of shared clonotypes between healthy human individuals. Profiling relied on immunoSEQ multiplex PCR, and the TCRdb table lists in-frame clones only, not all of them. The sample consists of some 2,100,000 clones, around 95% of them appearing once. Sequenced input: naive CD4+ T cells sorted from blood. Described subset: CD45RA+ positively selected. All receptors derive from a man between 18 and 29 years old in good health.

J is TRBJ2-3 and V is TRBV28, with D possibly called TRBD1 or TRBD2 (5 bases each). V lost 3 bases and J lost 1, with 11 bases in between. Germline loops: CDR1 MDHEN, CDR2 SYDVKM. The length of the CDR3 is 15 residues. The CDR3 region has the DNA TGTGCCAGCAGTTTTACCGGGACCGGCACAGATACGCAGTATTTT. It codes for CASSFTGTGTDTQYF.

J is TRBJ2-3 and V is TRBV9; D call uncertain. Per the germline V gene, CDR1 is SGDLS and CDR2 is YYNGEE. This CDR3 has 15 residues. V lost 5 bases, J lost 0 bases, and 13 bases lay in between. CDR3 sequence (DNA): TGTGCCAGCAGTGCTGGACCCACTAGCACAGATACGCAGTATTTT. This codes for CASSAGPTSTDTQYF.

This sequence joins TRBV7-9 and TRBJ1-3, with a weak D call TRBD1 (6 bases). Trimming removed 5 bases at V and 8 bases at J, with 19 bases between. Germline-derived CDR1 and CDR2 are SEHNR and FQNEAQ (reference sequence). The CDR3 has 15 amino acids. CDR3 protein: CASSRGGISADTIYF. CDR3 sequence (DNA): TGTGCCAGCAGCCGAGGGGGGATTTCGGCGGACACCATATATTTT.

This chain connects TRBV2 to TRBJ2-5; 10 nucleotides line up with TRBD2. Germline V gene data show CDR1 as SNHLY and CDR2 as FYNNEI. The CDR3 totals 14 residues. The V segment lost 4 bases and the J segment 2 bases; nucleotides outside the gene matches: 1. The CDR3 sequence is CASSGGLAQETQYF. Written as DNA, the CDR3 is TGTGCCAGCAGTGGGGGACTAGCGCAAGAGACCCAGTACTTC.

The chain links TRBV18 to TRBJ1-5; no reliable D call. Trimming took 0 bases from V and 1 from J, leaving 10 bases between them. Germline CDR1 KGHSH, CDR2 LQKENI. This CDR3 contains 16 residues. This chain's CDR3 is CASSPPSVTSNQPQHF. CDR3 DNA sequence: TGTGCCAGCTCACCACCGAGTGTCACAAGCAATCAGCCCCAGCATTTT.

J is TRBJ2-1 and V is TRBV28; the D gene is possibly TRBD1 (7 bases). The germline V gene has CDR1 MDHEN and CDR2 SYDVKM. Trimming stripped 5 bases from V and 2 bases from J, with 13 bases between. The CDR3 is 15 residues long. The CDR3 bases are TGTGCCAGCAGTACCCTCAGGGGGGCCTACAATGAGCAGTTCTTC. This sequence encodes CASSTLRGAYNEQFF.

This clone was detected only once. This chain joins TRBV7-9 and TRBJ2-1; the D gene is possibly TRBD1 (6 bases). CDR3 length equals 13 residues. Germline CDR1 SEHNR, CDR2 FQNEAQ (reference sequence). Trimming removed 5 bases from V and 5 bases from J, with 10 bases in between. The CDR3 region has the DNA TGTGCCAGCAGCATAAACAGGGACAATGAGCAGTTCTTC. Amino acid sequence: CASSINRDNEQFF.

The genes are TRBV7-3 and TRBJ2-3; D may be TRBD2 (5 bases). The CDR3 covers 17 residues. Germline V lookup: CDR1 SGHTA, CDR2 FQGTGA. Trimming left V 0 bases short and J 2 bases short, with 15 bases between. The CDR3 spells CASSLTSSGAYTDTQYF. As DNA, the CDR3 is TGTGCCAGCAGCTTAACATCGAGCGGCGCGTACACAGATACGCAGTATTTT.

The chain carries TRBV15 and TRBJ2-2; D not resolved. Trimming stripped 3 bases from V and 7 bases from J, with 6 bases between. Germline-derived CDR1 and CDR2 are LNHNV and YYDKDF (reference sequence). The CDR3 totals 12 residues. The CDR3 sequence is CATSSGFGELFF. CDR3 nucleotides: TGTGCCACCAGCAGCGGATTCGGGGAGCTGTTTTTT.

CDR3 sequence: CASSPLERENYEQYF. In DNA form, the CDR3 reads TGTGCCAGCTCACCCTTGGAGCGGGAGAATTACGAGCAGTACTTC. The J gene is TRBJ2-7, the V gene TRBV18; 8 bases are shared with TRBD2. The germline CDR1 and CDR2 sequences are KGHSH and LQKENI. The trim removed 3 bases at V and 4 bases at J, leaving 8 bases unmatched. This CDR3 region has 15 residues.

The chain joins TRBV4-1 to TRBJ1-5; a possible D gene is TRBD1 (6 bases). V was clipped by 0 bases and J by 1 base, with 13 bases between them. This CDR3 has 17 amino acids. Germline CDR1 and CDR2: MGHRA and YSYEKL. The DNA of the CDR3 is TGCGCCAGCAGCCAAGAATTACAGGGACTGAGCAATCAGCCCCAGCATTTT. Residues: CASSQELQGLSNQPQHF.

The rearrangement joins TRBV6-5 to TRBJ2-5; a possible D gene is TRBD1 (6 bases). Germline CDR1 reads MNHEY; CDR2 reads SVGAGI. V was clipped by 0 bases and J by 1 base, with 9 bases between them. The CDR3 runs to 15 residues. CDR3 bases: TGTGCCAGCAGTTACTCGAACAGGGCCCAAGAGACCCAGTACTTC. As protein: CASSYSNRAQETQYF.

The V call is TRBV10-1, the J call TRBJ1-5; TRBD1 matches at 8 bases. Germline V gene sequence: CDR1 WNHNN, CDR2 SYGVQD (reference sequence). The V and J ends lost 7 bases and 5 bases, in that order; junction bases with no gene match: 4. The CDR3 runs to 13 residues. The CDR3 region is CASKRQGHQPQHF. CDR3 nucleotide sequence: TGCGCCAGCAAAAGACAGGGGCATCAGCCCCAGCATTTT.

The chain is built from TRBV11-2 and TRBJ2-7; 11 nucleotides align to TRBD1. Germline trimming cut 4 bases from V and 4 bases from J; bases unmatched to any gene: 6. This CDR3 region has 15 residues. Germline loops: CDR1 SGHAT, CDR2 FQNNGV. The CDR3 DNA reads as TGTGCCAGCAGCTATGGGACAGGGGGGTGGTACGAGCAGTACTTC. It yields the protein CASSYGTGGWYEQYF.